Sequencing of this TCR beta chain was carried out in a study of control samples from healthy donors and cancer patients. The germline CDR1 and CDR2 sequences are SQVTM and ANQGSEA. The V gene lost 4 bases and the J gene lost 6 bases, with 10 bases spanning the gap. The CDR3 extends over 12 amino acids. Sequencing used immunoSEQ multiplex PCR; TCRdb keeps in-frame clones, though not all of them. The sample has just over 150,000 clones, 70% to 90% seen once; the top ten hold more than 10%. Sequencing used blood. The chain combines TRBV29-1 with TRBJ2-1; D remains ambiguous. This sequence was found in a man aged 25 to 40 in good health. CDR3 in amino acids: CSVAFRTNEQFF. CDR3 nucleotides: TGCAGCGTTGCATTTCGGACCAATGAGCAGTTCTTC.